What follows are 20 T cell receptor beta chains derived from one specimen sequenced in a study of T cells in localized non-small cell lung cancer. Here immunoSEQ multiplex PCR was the method, and the copy in TCRdb shows in-frame clones only, minus some. This sample has around 64,000 clones; approximately 90% occur once, and the top ten carry roughly 21%. The material sequenced was peripheral blood, taken before any cancer treatment. These receptors all come from a man aged 35-75 years with stage I lung adenocarcinoma.

This clone rates as medium-sized (0.01 to 0.1%). The chain joins TRBV5-1 to TRBJ2-2; TRBD2 aligns across 9 bases. The ends lost 1 base at V and 11 bases at J; junction bases unmatched: 9. Germline CDR1 and CDR2: SGHRS and YFSETQ. CDR3 length: 15 residues. CDR3 nucleotides: TGCGCCAGCAGCTTGAGGTCAGCGGGAGGAAGAGAGCTGTTTTTT. Its translation: CASSLRSAGGRELFF. Looking up the rest from reference TRBV5-1 and TRBJ2-2 gives the full variable domain: KAGVTQTPRYLIKTRGQQVTLSCSPISGHRSVSWYQQTPGQGLQFLFEYFSETQRNKGNFPGRFSGRQFSNSRSEMNVSTLELGDSALYLCASSLRSAGGRELFFGEGSRLTVL.

The chain employs TRBV7-9 and TRBJ2-1, with 11 bases matching TRBD2. CDR3 length equals 15 residues. CDR1 is SEHNR, CDR2 FQNEAQ, per germline (reference sequence). The trim removed 5 bases at V and 3 bases at J, leaving 3 bases unmatched. The DNA of the CDR3 is TGTGCCAGCAGCCTGACTAGCGGGAACTACAATGAGCAGTTCTTC. Translating gives CASSLTSGNYNEQFF.

The genes are TRBV9 and TRBJ1-4; 9 nucleotides line up with TRBD1. V lost 3 bases and J lost 8; bases outside the gene matches: 8. CDR1 and CDR2 (germline): SGDLS, YYNGEE. The CDR3 contains 15 residues. The DNA of the CDR3 is TGTGCCAGCAGCGCCGGGGACAGGGACATGGAAAAACTGTTTTTT. Its translation: CASSAGDRDMEKLFF.

V and J are TRBV29-1 and TRBJ2-1; TRBD1 might be the D (6 bases). V gave up 5 bases and J gave up 0 bases, with 14 bases separating them. The CDR3 has 15 amino acids. Germline V lookup: CDR1 SQVTM, CDR2 ANQGSEA. CDR3: CSVPWGRLSYNEQFF. CDR3 nucleotides: TGCAGCGTTCCTTGGGGGCGCCTCTCCTACAATGAGCAGTTCTTC.

The chain is built from TRBV2 and TRBJ2-5, with a tentative D call TRBD1 (5 bases). The end of the DNA aligns better with TRBJ2-7, so the J call may be wrong. The germline V gene encodes CDR1 SNHLY and CDR2 FYNNEI. CDR3 size: 14 residues. Here the CDR3 reads CASSGAGSLGEQYF. In DNA form, the CDR3 reads TGTGCCAGCAGTGGGGCAGGGTCCCTCGGCGAGCAGTACTTC.

In nucleotides, the CDR3 is TGTGCCAGTAGTATATCACGGGGGACAGGGGGCAATGGCTACACCTTC. Residues: CASSISRGTGGNGYTF. This chain links TRBV19 with TRBJ1-2, with TRBD1 identical over 12 bases. With V trimmed by 2 bases and J by 6 bases, 7 bases remained unmatched. This CDR3 has 16 amino acids. Germline V gene sequence: CDR1 LNHDA, CDR2 SQIVND (reference sequence).

The chain couples TRBV18 to TRBJ1-4; TRBD1 agrees at 11 bases. J lost 0 bases, V lost 1 base, and 4 bases had no gene match. The CDR3 sequence is 18 residues long. Looked up from germline, CDR1 is KGHSH and CDR2 is LQKENI. The CDR3 here is CASSPRTGGGTTNEKLFF. The DNA of the CDR3 is TGTGCCAGCTCACCACGGACAGGGGGCGGCACAACTAATGAAAAACTGTTTTTT.

This sequence joins TRBV30 and TRBJ2-2; D not resolved. The CDR3 is 12 amino acids. The V gene lost 1 base and the J gene lost 5 bases, with 5 bases spanning the gap. In germline, CDR1 is GTSNPN, CDR2 SVGIG (reference sequence). CDR3 DNA sequence: TGTGCCTGGAGTGAAGGGACCGGGGAGCTGTTTTTT. Translated: CAWSEGTGELFF.

The rearrangement uses TRBV5-1 and TRBJ1-2, with D possibly being TRBD1 (6 bases). CDR3 length equals 13 residues. V gave up 4 bases and J gave up 8 bases, with 15 bases separating them. CDR1 and CDR2 from the germline V gene are SGHRS and YFSETQ. CDR3: CASSTDSTGGYTF. In DNA, the CDR3 is TGCGCCAGCAGCACGGACAGTACGGGGGGCTACACCTTC.

The chain couples TRBV5-6 to TRBJ1-5; D remains unclear. The CDR3 runs to 16 residues. CDR1 and CDR2 (germline): SGHDT, YYEEEE. Trimming cost V 0 bases and J 2 bases, with 12 bases left between them. CDR3 loop: CASSLGAEPRNQPQHF. In nucleotides, the CDR3 is TGTGCCAGCAGCTTGGGGGCGGAACCCCGCAATCAGCCCCAGCATTTT.

The rearrangement links TRBV12-5 to TRBJ2-3; D is possibly TRBD2 (6 bases). Trimming shortened V by 0 bases and J by 2 bases, and 15 bases separated the two germline ends. The CDR3 contains 17 residues. Germline CDR1 reads LGHNT; CDR2 reads FRNRAP. CDR3 loop: CASGLVLAGSITDTQYF. CDR3 in DNA: TGTGCTAGTGGTTTGGTACTTGCGGGGAGCATCACAGATACGCAGTATTTT. Variable domain in full (rest from reference TRBV12-5 and TRBJ2-3): DARVTQTPRHKVTEMGQEVTMRCQPILGHNTVFWYRQTMMQGLELLAYFRNRAPLDDSGMPKDRFSAEMPDATLATLKIQPSEPRDSAVYFCASGLVLAGSITDTQYFGPGTRLTVL.

The genes are TRBV21-1 and TRBJ2-7; TRBD2, the D gene given by the table, was not confirmed from the DNA. TRBV21-1 is deemed a pseudogene. The CDR3 is 18 amino acids. CDR3 sequence (DNA): TGTGCCAGCAGCAAGGGCGGGAGAATCCTTCTGAGCTCCTACGAGCAGTACTTC. Translated, it gives CASSKGGRILLSSYEQYF.

V and J are TRBV4-3 and TRBJ2-3; D may correspond to TRBD1 or TRBD2 (6 bases each). CDR3 length: 20 amino acids. Looked up from germline, CDR1 is LGHNA and CDR2 is YSLEER. Trimming stripped 1 base from V and 0 bases from J, with 23 bases between. CDR3 DNA sequence: TGCGCCAGCAGCCAAGGACGGGCGGGACAACTCACGTCTAGCACAGATACGCAGTATTTT. It yields the protein CASSQGRAGQLTSSTDTQYF.

The rearrangement joins TRBV28 to TRBJ2-7; TRBD1 aligns across 11 bases. In germline, CDR1 is MDHEN, CDR2 SYDVKM. V was clipped by 7 bases and J by 6 bases; unmatched bases: 8. The CDR3 consists of 14 residues. CDR3 region: CASTPRGTGGEQYF. The CDR3 DNA reads as TGTGCCAGCACCCCTAGGGGGACAGGGGGCGAGCAGTACTTC.

The CDR3 reads CSVAGLAEIQETQYF. The CDR3 DNA reads TGCAGCGTCGCTGGACTAGCGGAGATCCAAGAGACCCAGTACTTC. The genes are TRBV29-1 and TRBJ2-5; TRBD2 matches at 10 bases. J gave up 1 base and V 6 bases, and 8 bases lay outside the gene matches. CDR1 is SQVTM and CDR2 is ANQGSEA in the germline V gene. The CDR3 spans 15 residues.

This clone was seen only a few times. V gene TRBV28 combines with J gene TRBJ2-5; 8 bases align to TRBD1. CDR1 and CDR2 (germline): MDHEN, SYDVKM. This CDR3 region has 15 residues. With V trimmed by 2 bases and J by 4 bases, 6 bases remained unmatched. The chain's CDR3 is CASSLQGATGETQYF. For the CDR3, the DNA is TGTGCCAGCAGTTTACAGGGGGCTACGGGAGAGACCCAGTACTTC. Full variable domain (missing parts from reference TRBV28 and TRBJ2-5): DVKVTQSSRYLVKRTGEKVFLECVQDMDHENMFWYRQDPGLGLRLIYFSYDVKMKEKGDIPEGYSVSREKKERFSLILESASTNQTSMYLCASSLQGATGETQYFGPGTRLLVL.

The J gene is TRBJ2-1, the V gene TRBV19, with 7 bases lining up with TRBD2. Germline-derived CDR1 and CDR2 are LNHDA and SQIVND (reference sequence). Trimming removed 6 bases from V and 0 bases from J; junction bases left unmatched: 8. The CDR3 loop spans 16 amino acids. The CDR3 coding sequence is TGTGCCAGTAGCGGAGCGGGACCCCTCTCCTACAATGAGCAGTTCTTC. It yields the protein CASSGAGPLSYNEQFF.

This chain uses TRBV7-3 with TRBJ2-3; the match to TRBD1 covers 9 bases. The V and J ends lost 6 bases and 3 bases, in that order; junction bases with no gene match: 4. The germline V gene encodes CDR1 SGHTA and CDR2 FQGTGA. CDR3 length equals 14 residues. The CDR3 sequence is CASRSTGGTDTQYF. CDR3 in DNA: TGTGCCAGCAGGTCGACAGGGGGAACAGATACGCAGTATTTT.

This clone was counted between two and nine times. The rearrangement uses TRBV6-1 and TRBJ1-5; D not resolved. This CDR3 spans 17 amino acids. V lost 4 bases and J lost 0, with 16 bases in between. The germline V gene encodes CDR1 MNHNS and CDR2 SASEGT. The CDR3 sequence: CASSGPPEYDSNQPQHF. The CDR3 DNA sequence: TGTGCCAGCAGTGGACCGCCTGAATACGATAGCAATCAGCCCCAGCATTTT.

The J gene is TRBJ2-1, the V gene TRBV5-1; 10 bases align to TRBD2. Germline trimming cut 1 base from V and 7 bases from J; bases unmatched to any gene: 11. CDR1 SGHRS and CDR2 YFSETQ come from the germline V gene. The CDR3 is made up of 17 amino acids. The DNA of the CDR3 is TGCGCCAGCAGCTTGTTCACTAGCGGGACCCCTGGGAATGAGCAGTTCTTC. This sequence encodes CASSLFTSGTPGNEQFF.